The TCR beta chain under discussion was sequenced for a study of CD8+CD57+ T cells in acquired aplastic anemia. On the study more broadly: The DNA of sorted CD4+ and CD8+ cells averaged approximately 3.2 ug. Researchers reported that healthy donors averaged about 10.8 million reads for CD4+ cells.

Note on this clonotype: The antigen is undetermined.

CDR1 SGHRS and CDR2 YFSETQ come from the germline V gene. The CDR3 loop spans 16 amino acids. J was trimmed by 7 bases and V by 4 bases; bases with no gene match: 8. The use of genomic DNA as template underpinned the TCR beta VDJ and CDR3 profiling. TCRdb redid the calling of the reads with MiXCR, one entry per CDR3 protein. This sample carries 130,000 or so distinct CDR3 sequences, around two fifths of them seen once, and the ten largest clones take roughly 8.9%. Whole-study results and caveats: Overlap between patients and controls comprised roughly 30 CD8+ CDR3 sequences.

The sample consisted of sorted CD4+, CD8+, or CD8+CD57+ T cells (not recorded which) from PBMCs. The receptor was derived from a human donor in good health, serving as a control. The chain has TRBV5-1 and TRBJ1-6, with 10 bases aligning to TRBD1. CDR3 nucleotide sequence: TGCGCCAGCAGCCGGGATGGACAGGGGGGAAATTCACCCCTCCACTTT. Translating it yields CASSRDGQGGNSPLHF.